The subject of this entry is one T cell receptor (beta chain). Its antigen is not identified. The data were taken from a study of cytomegalovirus exposure and HLA in healthy donors. Whole-study findings and limits: An observed cluster of highly shared sequence variants was recorded as a likely sequencing artifact. In a later analysis, compared with equally common non-associated chains, HLA-associated beta chains were more expanded. Among donors in an Asian-associated ancestry cluster, a later analysis reportedly found fewer N-insertions than the roughly 730-donor mean.

PCR primers comprised 60 Vbeta and 13 Jbeta primers. Libraries were prepared by immunoSEQ multiplex PCR; TCRdb keeps only in-frame clonotypes and omits some of them. The specimen's table records some 39,000 clones. Nominally healthy donors provided the samples, though records likely missed some immune exposures. Germline V lookup: CDR1 LNHDA, CDR2 SQIVND (reference sequence). This CDR3 comprises 14 residues. V lost 10 bases and J lost 0, with 15 bases in between. The TCR comes from a young woman in good health and CMV-seropositive. This chain uses TRBV19 with TRBJ1-2; D gene unclear. The sample consisted of PBMCs. CDR3 sequence reads: CATESGSSNYGYTF. In DNA, the CDR3 is TGTGCCACTGAAAGTGGTAGTTCTAACTATGGCTACACCTTC.